These 21 T cell receptor beta chains came from one sample sequenced in a study of T cell responses to AZD1222 COVID-19 vaccine. Method: immunoSEQ multiplex PCR; TCRdb's copy keeps in-frame clones and lacks some. The data hold 120,000 to 150,000 clones, with around nine tenths observed a single time. Specimen: peripheral blood, collected 28 days after the second AZD1222 dose. All receptors derive from an adult who received the AZD1222 COVID-19 vaccine.

The chain uses TRBV2 and TRBJ1-1; D is undetermined. The germline V gene encodes CDR1 SNHLY and CDR2 FYNNEI. The CDR3 consists of 13 residues. V was pared by 7 bases and J by 4 bases, with 13 bases between. In DNA form, the CDR3 reads TGTGCCAGCACCTCGGAGGAGGGCACTGAAGCTTTCTTT. It specifies CASTSEEGTEAFF.

This chain connects TRBV7-9 to TRBJ2-1, with TRBD2 identical over 12 bases. Trimming cost V 1 base and J 9 bases; bases outside gene matches: 4. Per the germline V gene, CDR1 is SEHNR and CDR2 is FQNEAQ (reference sequence). The CDR3 sequence is 15 residues long. As DNA, the CDR3 is TGTGCCAGCAGCTTAGTTCTAGCGGGGGGGCGTGAGCAGTTCTTC. It codes for CASSLVLAGGREQFF.

This chain uses TRBV4-2 with TRBJ2-7, with TRBD1 identical over 9 bases. Germline lookup yields CDR1 LGHNA and CDR2 YNFKEQ. This CDR3 is built from 15 residues. Trimming at V came to 0 bases and at J to 5 bases, leaving 5 bases not matched to a gene. This chain's CDR3 is CASSQEGTGRDEQYF. The CDR3 DNA follows: TGTGCCAGCAGCCAAGAAGGGACAGGGAGGGACGAGCAGTACTTC.

V is TRBV7-9 and J is TRBJ1-1; TRBD1 is a possible D gene (6 bases). V lost 3 bases to trimming and J lost 1 base, with 9 bases between them. The length of the CDR3 is 14 residues. Germline values: CDR1 SEHNR, CDR2 FQNEAQ (reference sequence). The CDR3 DNA sequence: TGTGCCAGCAGCTTGGGGGCGTCGAACACTGAAGCTTTCTTT. Translating gives CASSLGASNTEAFF.

The chain is built from TRBV3-1 (or the pseudogene TRBV3-2) and TRBJ2-7; D gene uncertain. Trimming stripped 5 bases from V and 3 bases from J, with 8 bases between. The CDR3 is 12 amino acids. In germline, CDR1 is LGHDT, CDR2 YNNKEL (reference sequence). CDR3 DNA: TGTGCCAGCAGCTTCCACGGCTACGAGCAGTACTTC. Protein: CASSFHGYEQYF.

This sequence joins TRBV5-4 and TRBJ2-5; D gene uncertain. The CDR3 extends over 13 amino acids. V lost 2 bases, J lost 0 bases, and 5 bases lay in between. CDR1 and CDR2 from the germline V gene are SGHNT and YYREEE (reference sequence). Written as DNA, the CDR3 is TGTGCCAGCAGCTTCGCGTACCAAGAGACCCAGTACTTC. Protein: CASSFAYQETQYF.

The rearrangement joins TRBV4-3 to TRBJ1-2; D not certain. There are 14 residues in the CDR3. The germline V and J ends were trimmed by 4 bases and 0 bases, with 9 bases remaining between them. The germline V gene has CDR1 LGHNA and CDR2 YSLEER. This CDR3 reads CASSPNPANYGYTF. The CDR3 DNA reads TGCGCCAGCAGCCCCAACCCAGCTAACTATGGCTACACCTTC.

This chain joins TRBV4-3 and TRBJ2-2, with D tentatively TRBD2 (5 bases). Germline-derived CDR1 and CDR2 are LGHNA and YSLEER. The CDR3 runs to 14 residues. Trimming pared 3 bases from V and 4 bases from J, leaving 9 bases between. CDR3 in amino acids: CASSQYGGTGELFF. CDR3 DNA: TGCGCCAGCAGCCAGTACGGAGGCACCGGGGAGCTGTTTTTT.

This clone has only a few counts. The gene calls are TRBV23-1 and TRBJ1-3; D not certain. TRBV23-1 is placed among ORFs of uncertain function. This CDR3 is built from 13 residues. The V end was cut by 2 bases, the J end by 4 bases, with 6 bases between. The CDR3 spells CASSQGSGNTIYF. The CDR3 DNA reads TGCGCCAGCAGTCAAGGCTCAGGAAACACCATATATTTT.

V and J are TRBV14 and TRBJ1-2, with D perhaps TRBD1 (5 bases). The CDR3 has 13 amino acids. Germline CDR1 SGHDN, CDR2 FVKESK. The germline V and J ends were trimmed by 4 bases and 4 bases, with 10 bases remaining between them. The CDR3 region is CASSPGTVYGYTF. The CDR3 DNA reads TGTGCCAGCAGCCCTGGGACCGTCTATGGCTACACCTTC. Full variable domain (missing parts from reference TRBV14 and TRBJ1-2): EAGVTQFPSHSVIEKGQTVTLRCDPISGHDNLYWYRRVMGKEIKFLLHFVKESKQDESGMPNNRFLAERTGGTYSTLKVQPAELEDSGVYFCASSPGTVYGYTFGSGTRLTVV.

This chain joins TRBV6-5 and TRBJ1-6, with unresolved D. The CDR3 loop spans 14 amino acids. CDR1 and CDR2 (germline): MNHEY, SVGAGI. The V end lost 2 bases, the J end lost 9 bases, and 11 bases lay between the germline ends. The CDR3, as DNA: TGTGCCAGCAGTTACCAAGGGTTGGGTTCACCCCTCCACTTT. This gives the protein CASSYQGLGSPLHF.

This clone was observed once. The chain is built from TRBV6-6 and TRBJ2-7, with 10 nucleotides matching TRBD1. The junction had 10 bases not matched to a gene; V was cut back by 6 bases and J by 2 bases. Germline V gene lookup returns CDR1 MNHNY and CDR2 SVGAGI (reference sequence). This CDR3 contains 16 residues. CDR3 DNA sequence: TGTGCCAGCAGACAAACTGGACAGGGGGGAGCCTACGAGCAGTACTTC. Protein sequence: CASRQTGQGGAYEQYF.

J is TRBJ1-6 and V is TRBV18; D unresolved. V was trimmed by 5 bases and J by 7 bases, leaving 12 bases between them. The CDR3 runs 14 residues. Looked up from germline, CDR1 is KGHSH and CDR2 is LQKENI. CDR3 sequence: CASSTTPVNSPLHF. CDR3 DNA sequence: TGTGCCAGCTCAACGACTCCCGTGAATTCACCCCTCCACTTT.

This clone was detected once. The gene calls are TRBV5-4 and TRBJ1-1, with 8 bases matching TRBD1. Germline V gene sequence: CDR1 SGHNT, CDR2 YYREEE (reference sequence). The CDR3 length is 18 residues. The J segment lost 1 base and the V segment lost 1 base, leaving 12 bases of the junction unmatched. CDR3 DNA: TGTGCCAGCAGCTTGAACCCAAGACAGGGGCCCTCGAACACTGAAGCTTTCTTT. As protein: CASSLNPRQGPSNTEAFF.

CDR3 bases: TGTGCCAGCAGTGTCCTTGGGACAAACACCATATATTTT. The encoded protein is CASSVLGTNTIYF. The genes are TRBV5-4 and TRBJ1-3, with D possibly matching TRBD1 (5 bases). CDR1 is SGHNT and CDR2 is YYREEE in the germline V gene (reference sequence). This CDR3 is 13 amino acids long. The V gene lost 5 bases and the J gene lost 6 bases, with 12 bases spanning the gap. Complete variable domain (other parts from reference TRBV5-4 and TRBJ1-3): ETGVTQSPTHLIKTRGQQVTLRCSSQSGHNTVSWYQQALGQGPQFIFQYYREEENGRGNFPPRFSGLQFPNYSSELNVNALELDDSALYLCASSVLGTNTIYFGEGSWLTVV.

The chain couples TRBV12-5 to TRBJ1-2; 8 bases agree with TRBD1. The CDR3 extends over 14 amino acids. Germline lookup yields CDR1 LGHNT and CDR2 FRNRAP. The trim removed 2 bases at V and 4 bases at J, leaving 3 bases unmatched. The CDR3 region is CASGLSGQVYGYTF. The DNA for the CDR3 is TGTGCTAGTGGTTTGTCGGGACAGGTCTATGGCTACACCTTC. Full variable domain (rest looked up from reference TRBV12-5 and TRBJ1-2): DARVTQTPRHKVTEMGQEVTMRCQPILGHNTVFWYRQTMMQGLELLAYFRNRAPLDDSGMPKDRFSAEMPDATLATLKIQPSEPRDSAVYFCASGLSGQVYGYTFGSGTRLTVV.

This clone came up once. The V call is TRBV19, the J call TRBJ2-6, with unresolved D. The CDR3 is made up of 16 amino acids. V dropped 4 bases and J dropped 0 bases, with 10 bases sitting between them. Germline assignment: CDR1 LNHDA and CDR2 SQIVND (reference sequence). CDR3 nucleotides: TGTGCCAGTAGTACCGACACCGGCTCTGGGGCCAACGTCCTGACTTTC. Its protein is CASSTDTGSGANVLTF.

The rearrangement links TRBV28 to TRBJ1-1; TRBD1 might be the D (5 bases). The CDR3 is 16 amino acids. The germline V gene has CDR1 MDHEN and CDR2 SYDVKM. Between the trimmed V and J ends, which lost 3 bases and 0 bases, there was a span of 14 bases. CDR3 sequence: CASSFVRVNMNTEAFF. Written as DNA, the CDR3 is TGTGCCAGCAGTTTTGTCAGGGTAAACATGAACACTGAAGCTTTCTTT. Using reference TRBV28 and TRBJ1-1 for the parts outside the CDR3, the full variable domain is DVKVTQSSRYLVKRTGEKVFLECVQDMDHENMFWYRQDPGLGLRLIYFSYDVKMKEKGDIPEGYSVSREKKERFSLILESASTNQTSMYLCASSFVRVNMNTEAFFGQGTRLTVV.

The rearrangement joins TRBV29-1 to TRBJ2-1; tentatively, D is TRBD2 (6 bases). Trimming took off 7 bases at V and 5 bases at J, with 12 bases between the two ends. The CDR3 runs 12 residues. Germline V CDR1 and CDR2: SQVTM, ANQGSEA. CDR3 in DNA: TGCAGCGCGGGACTGGATCACAATGAGCAGTTCTTC. Its translation: CSAGLDHNEQFF.

The chain uses TRBV7-8 and TRBJ1-2; D is possibly TRBD1 (5 bases). V was shortened by 1 base and J by 8 bases, with 11 bases between the two germline ends. CDR1 SGHVS and CDR2 FQNEAQ come from the germline V gene. The CDR3 totals 13 residues. CDR3 loop: CASSLEPGGGYTF. CDR3 bases: TGTGCCAGCAGCTTAGAGCCCGGGGGAGGCTACACCTTC.

The chain links TRBV11-2 to TRBJ2-1; 9 bases agree with TRBD1. The CDR3 sequence is 14 residues long. V dropped 5 bases and J dropped 13; count of bases not matched to a gene: 12. Germline-derived CDR1 and CDR2 are SGHAT and FQNNGV. Here the CDR3 DNA reads TGTGCCAGCAGCGCAACGACAGGGGGTGGCGAACAGTTCTTC. Amino acids: CASSATTGGGEQFF.